Listed here is a single T cell receptor beta chain. The entry originates in a study of blood T cell repertoires in COVID-19. Study overall: COVID-19 samples from acute and convalescent phases originated in the United States, Italy and Spain. PBMCs, B-cell-depleted T cells, or T cells were the source of the cDNA or gDNA that made up the material.

Original processing methods: How many nucleated cells were present was estimated from reference gene primer amplification. Profiling relied on immunoSEQ multiplex PCR, and the TCRdb table lists in-frame clones only, not all of them. V and J calls and clone size are those listed in that table; D and trimming were worked out from the DNA. The sample contains about 280,000 clones, around 90% of which appear only once. This clonotype was sampled from a man aged 50-60 years with acute or convalescent COVID-19. The sequencing sample was made of peripheral blood.

This chain's CDR3 is CASSPLLRGATTDTQYF. Written as DNA, the CDR3 is TGTGCCAGCAGCCCCCTTTTGCGGGGGGCCACCACAGATACGCAGTATTTT. This chain uses TRBV3-1 (or the pseudogene TRBV3-2) with TRBJ2-3, with 8 bases matching TRBD2. CDR1 LGHDT and CDR2 YNNKEL come from the germline V gene (reference sequence). The CDR3 spans 17 residues. With V trimmed by 4 bases and J by 2 bases, 11 bases remained unmatched.